Each of the 11 T cell receptor beta chains below was sequenced from the same sample in a study of OX40 agonist ivuxolimab in advanced cancers. TCRdb keeps only in-frame clones here, not all; method: immunoSEQ multiplex PCR. The sample has just under 80,000 clones, roughly 86% seen once. The sample consisted of CD4+ or CD8+ T cells sorted from blood, taken in a trial of the OX40 agonist ivuxolimab. The receptors were sampled from an adult with an advanced solid tumor such as melanoma, head and neck, liver or kidney cancer.

The genes are TRBV7-7 and TRBJ2-1; 7 bases map to TRBD1. In germline, CDR1 is SSHAT, CDR2 FNYEAQ (reference sequence). Germline trimming cut 2 bases from V and 6 bases from J; bases unmatched to any gene: 4. CDR3 length: 14 residues. The DNA for the CDR3 is TGTGCCAGCAGCTTATCGACAGGGTTCAATGAGCAGTTCTTC. Translated: CASSLSTGFNEQFF.

The genes are TRBV6-5 and TRBJ1-6; no clear D gene. This CDR3 contains 16 residues. Trimming cost V 0 bases and J 6 bases, with 12 bases left between them. From germline, CDR1 is MNHEY and CDR2 SVGAGI. CDR3 amino acids: CASSYSRQSGNSPLHF. DNA for the CDR3: TGTGCCAGCAGTTACTCGCGGCAGTCGGGTAATTCACCCCTCCACTTT.

This rearrangement joins TRBV6-5 to TRBJ1-3; D remains unclear. In germline, CDR1 is MNHEY, CDR2 SVGAGI. The CDR3 consists of 14 residues. V was pared by 7 bases and J by 2 bases, with 12 bases between. The CDR3, as DNA: TGTGCCAGCATGAGGACGGTCGCTGGAAACACCATATATTTT. Amino acid sequence: CASMRTVAGNTIYF.

Details on this clone: Other DNA sequences of this sample code for an identical CDR3. V usage is TRBV5-4 and J usage is TRBJ2-7, with D perhaps TRBD1 (6 bases). The CDR3 is 14 residues long. The germline V gene has CDR1 SGHNT and CDR2 YYREEE (reference sequence). Trimming took 0 bases from V and 4 from J, leaving 11 bases between them. The CDR3: CASSLGGQGYEQYF. CDR3 coding DNA: TGTGCCAGCAGCTTGGGGGGACAAGGTTACGAGCAGTACTTC.

The rearrangement links TRBV19 to TRBJ1-6; D uncertain. CDR3 length: 14 amino acids. Looked up from germline, CDR1 is LNHDA and CDR2 is SQIVND (reference sequence). V was cut by 6 bases and J by 8 bases, with 14 bases left in between. Written as DNA, the CDR3 is TGTGCCAGTAGCCTTAGAGGGAAGGATTCACCCCTCCACTTT. This codes for CASSLRGKDSPLHF.

The V gene is TRBV29-1, the J gene TRBJ1-1; the match to TRBD1 covers 9 bases. V lost 6 bases and J lost 1; bases outside the gene matches: 3. Germline CDR1 is SQVTM and CDR2 is ANQGSEA. This CDR3 contains 13 residues. Here the CDR3 DNA reads TGCAGCGTACAGGGGGCTCAGAACACTGAAGCTTTCTTT. Its protein product is CSVQGAQNTEAFF.

The sample holds one count of this clone. V is TRBV27 and J is TRBJ1-1; D may be TRBD1 (5 bases). Trimming pared 6 bases from V and 4 bases from J, leaving 12 bases between. This CDR3 has 13 residues. Germline-derived CDR1 and CDR2 are MNHEY and SMNVEV (reference sequence). DNA of the CDR3: TGTGCCAGCAGCCGGCGGGGGTCCACTGAAGCTTTCTTT. Its protein is CASSRRGSTEAFF.

The V gene is TRBV5-1, the J gene TRBJ2-3, with 11 positions matching TRBD2. The CDR3 spans 16 residues. Trimming removed 1 base from V and 4 bases from J; junction bases left unmatched: 5. In germline, CDR1 is SGHRS, CDR2 YFSETQ. CDR3 region: CASSLFSGGAPDTQYF. DNA of the CDR3: TGCGCCAGCAGCTTGTTTAGCGGGGGGGCGCCAGATACGCAGTATTTT.

The gene calls are TRBV5-1 and TRBJ2-3; D is unclear. Germline lookup yields CDR1 SGHRS and CDR2 YFSETQ. Trimming pared 0 bases from V and 1 base from J, leaving 12 bases between. This CDR3 is 16 amino acids long. CDR3 loop: CASSLAQGAGTDTQYF. The CDR3, as DNA: TGCGCCAGCAGCTTGGCCCAAGGTGCGGGCACAGATACGCAGTATTTT.

This rearrangement joins TRBV7-9 to TRBJ2-1; D is uncertain. The germline CDR1 and CDR2 sequences are SEHNR and FQNEAQ (reference sequence). V lost 3 bases and J lost 7, with 4 bases in between. The CDR3 is 11 residues long. The CDR3 sequence: CASSFVNEQFF. CDR3 DNA: TGTGCCAGCAGCTTCGTAAATGAGCAGTTCTTC.

V and J are TRBV29-1 and TRBJ1-2; 9 bases match TRBD1. Germline V lookup: CDR1 SQVTM, CDR2 ANQGSEA. The CDR3 extends over 13 amino acids. J gave up 6 bases and V 4 bases, and 6 bases lay outside the gene matches. In nucleotides, the CDR3 is TGCAGCGTTGCCGGGACAGGGCCTCATGGCTACACCTTC. This codes for CSVAGTGPHGYTF.